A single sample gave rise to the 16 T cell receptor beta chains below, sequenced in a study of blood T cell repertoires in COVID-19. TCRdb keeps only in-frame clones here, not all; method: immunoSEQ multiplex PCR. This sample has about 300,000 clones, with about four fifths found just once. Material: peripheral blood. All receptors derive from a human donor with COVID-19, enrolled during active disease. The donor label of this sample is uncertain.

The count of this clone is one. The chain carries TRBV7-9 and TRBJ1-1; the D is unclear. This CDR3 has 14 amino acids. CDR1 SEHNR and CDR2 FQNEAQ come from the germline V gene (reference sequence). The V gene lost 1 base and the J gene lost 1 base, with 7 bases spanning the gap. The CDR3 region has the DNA TGTGCCAGCAGCTTAGGATCCGGGAACACTGAAGCTTTCTTT. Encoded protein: CASSLGSGNTEAFF.

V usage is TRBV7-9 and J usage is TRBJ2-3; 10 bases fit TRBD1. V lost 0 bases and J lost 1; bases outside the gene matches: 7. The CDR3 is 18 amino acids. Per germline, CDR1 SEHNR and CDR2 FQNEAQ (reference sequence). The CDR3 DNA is TGTGCCAGCAGCTTAGCGGCGACAGGGGGCGCCGGCACAGATACGCAGTATTTT. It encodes CASSLAATGGAGTDTQYF.

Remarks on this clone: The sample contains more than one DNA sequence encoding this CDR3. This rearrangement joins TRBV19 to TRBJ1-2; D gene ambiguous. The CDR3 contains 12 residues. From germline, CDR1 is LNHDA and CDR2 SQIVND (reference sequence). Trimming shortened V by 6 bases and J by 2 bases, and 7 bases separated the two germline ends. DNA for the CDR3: TGTGCCAGTAGCCCTCTAAACTATGGCTACACCTTC. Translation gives CASSPLNYGYTF.

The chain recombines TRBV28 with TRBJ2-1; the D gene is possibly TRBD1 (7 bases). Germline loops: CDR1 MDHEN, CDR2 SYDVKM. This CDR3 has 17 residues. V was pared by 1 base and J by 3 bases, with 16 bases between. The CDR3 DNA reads TGTGCCAGCAGTTTATCCCCCGGCAGGGGGGACTACAATGAGCAGTTCTTC. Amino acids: CASSLSPGRGDYNEQFF. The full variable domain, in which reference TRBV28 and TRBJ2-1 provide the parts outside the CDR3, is DVKVTQSSRYLVKRTGEKVFLECVQDMDHENMFWYRQDPGLGLRLIYFSYDVKMKEKGDIPEGYSVSREKKERFSLILESASTNQTSMYLCASSLSPGRGDYNEQFFGPGTRLTVL.

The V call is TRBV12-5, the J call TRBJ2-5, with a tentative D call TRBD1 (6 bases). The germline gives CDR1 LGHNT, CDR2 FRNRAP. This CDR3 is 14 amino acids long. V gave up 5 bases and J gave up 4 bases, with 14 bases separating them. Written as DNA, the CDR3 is TGTGCTAGTGGTAGGGGGTTAAGAGGAGAGACCCAGTACTTC. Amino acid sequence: CASGRGLRGETQYF.

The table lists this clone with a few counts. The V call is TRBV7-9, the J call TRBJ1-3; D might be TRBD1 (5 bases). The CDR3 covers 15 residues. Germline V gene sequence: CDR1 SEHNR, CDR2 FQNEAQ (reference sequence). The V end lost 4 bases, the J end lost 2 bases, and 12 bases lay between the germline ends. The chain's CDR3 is CASSSDDSAGNTIYF. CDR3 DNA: TGTGCCAGCAGCTCAGACGACAGTGCTGGAAACACCATATATTTT. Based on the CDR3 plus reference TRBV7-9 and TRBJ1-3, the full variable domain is DTGVSQNPRHKITKRGQNVTFRCDPISEHNRLYWYRQTLGQGPEFLTYFQNEAQLEKSRLLSDRFSAERPKGSFSTLEIQRTEQGDSAMYLCASSSDDSAGNTIYFGEGSWLTVV.

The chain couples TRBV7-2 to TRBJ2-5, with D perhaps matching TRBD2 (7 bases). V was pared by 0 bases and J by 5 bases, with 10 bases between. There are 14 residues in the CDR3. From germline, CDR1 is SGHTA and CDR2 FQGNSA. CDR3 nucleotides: TGTGCCAGCAGCTTAGCACAGGGAGGGGAGACCCAGTACTTC. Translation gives CASSLAQGGETQYF.

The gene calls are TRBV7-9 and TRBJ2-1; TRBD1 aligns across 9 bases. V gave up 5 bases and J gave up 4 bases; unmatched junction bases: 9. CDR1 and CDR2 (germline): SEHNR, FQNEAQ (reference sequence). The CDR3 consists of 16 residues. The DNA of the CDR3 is TGTGCCAGCAGCCCTTGGACAGGGGACCAATACAATGAGCAGTTCTTC. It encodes CASSPWTGDQYNEQFF.

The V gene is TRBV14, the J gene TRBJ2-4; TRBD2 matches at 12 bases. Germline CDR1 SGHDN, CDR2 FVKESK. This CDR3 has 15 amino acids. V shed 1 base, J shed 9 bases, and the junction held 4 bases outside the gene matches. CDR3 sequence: CASSQGLAGAGIQYF. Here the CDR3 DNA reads TGTGCCAGCAGCCAAGGACTAGCGGGAGCGGGCATTCAGTACTTC.

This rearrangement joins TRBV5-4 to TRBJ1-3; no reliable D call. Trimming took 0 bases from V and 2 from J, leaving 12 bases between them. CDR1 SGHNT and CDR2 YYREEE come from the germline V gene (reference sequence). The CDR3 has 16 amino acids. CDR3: CASSLGGGLPGNTIYF. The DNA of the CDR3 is TGTGCCAGCAGCTTGGGGGGAGGCCTCCCTGGAAACACCATATATTTT.

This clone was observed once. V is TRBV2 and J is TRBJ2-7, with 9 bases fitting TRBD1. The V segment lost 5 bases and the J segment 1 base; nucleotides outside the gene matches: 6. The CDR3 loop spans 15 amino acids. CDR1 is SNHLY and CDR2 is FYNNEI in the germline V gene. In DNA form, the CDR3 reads TGTGCCAGCAGTAGGGACAGGGACATTTCCTACGAGCAGTACTTC. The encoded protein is CASSRDRDISYEQYF. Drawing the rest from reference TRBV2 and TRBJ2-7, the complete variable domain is EPEVTQTPSHQVTQMGQEVILRCVPISNHLYFYWYRQILGQKVEFLVSFYNNEISEKSEIFDDQFSVERPDGSNFTLKIRSTKLEDSAMYFCASSRDRDISYEQYFGPGTRLTVT.

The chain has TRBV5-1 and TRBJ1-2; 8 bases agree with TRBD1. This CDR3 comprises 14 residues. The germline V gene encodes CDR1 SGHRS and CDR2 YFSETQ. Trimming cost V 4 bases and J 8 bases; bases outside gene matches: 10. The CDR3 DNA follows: TGCGCCAGCAGCCCCGTCAGGGGGCTCGGGGGCTACACCTTC. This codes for CASSPVRGLGGYTF.

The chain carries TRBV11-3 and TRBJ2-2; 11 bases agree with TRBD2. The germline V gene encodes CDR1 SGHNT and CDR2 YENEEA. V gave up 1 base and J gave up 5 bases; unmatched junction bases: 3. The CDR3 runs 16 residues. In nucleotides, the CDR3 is TGTGCCAGCAGCTTAGGACTAGCGGGAATTACCGGGGAGCTGTTTTTT. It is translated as CASSLGLAGITGELFF.

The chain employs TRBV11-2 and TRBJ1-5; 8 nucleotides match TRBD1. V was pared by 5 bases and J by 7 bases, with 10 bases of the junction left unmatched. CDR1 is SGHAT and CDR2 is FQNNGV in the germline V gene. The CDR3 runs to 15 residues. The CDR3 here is CASSINAGGGQPQHF. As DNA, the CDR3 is TGTGCCAGCAGCATCAACGCAGGGGGCGGACAGCCCCAGCATTTT.

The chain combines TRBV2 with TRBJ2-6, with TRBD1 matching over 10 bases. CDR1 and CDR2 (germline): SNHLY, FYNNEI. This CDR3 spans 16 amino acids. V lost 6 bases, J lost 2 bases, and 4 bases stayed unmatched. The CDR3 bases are TGTGCCAGCAGAGTGACAGGGGGCACTGGGGCCAACGTCCTGACTTTC. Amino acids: CASRVTGGTGANVLTF. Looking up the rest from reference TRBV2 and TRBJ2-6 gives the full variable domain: EPEVTQTPSHQVTQMGQEVILRCVPISNHLYFYWYRQILGQKVEFLVSFYNNEISEKSEIFDDQFSVERPDGSNFTLKIRSTKLEDSAMYFCASRVTGGTGANVLTFGAGSRLTVL.

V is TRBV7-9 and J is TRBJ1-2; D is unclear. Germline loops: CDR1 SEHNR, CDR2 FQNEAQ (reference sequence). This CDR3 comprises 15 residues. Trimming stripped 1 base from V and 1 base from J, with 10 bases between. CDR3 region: CASSLETAFNYGYTF. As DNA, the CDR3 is TGTGCCAGCAGCTTAGAAACAGCCTTTAACTATGGCTACACCTTC.